This T cell receptor beta chain was profiled in a study of HIV-infected patients and healthy controls. Regarding the study as a whole: Healthy controls carried many MAIT alpha-chain CDR3s, while HIV+ repertoires had few.

cDNA was made from approximately 500 ng RNA using alpha and beta constant primers. Alpha and beta chain libraries were made separately by chain-specific third strand synthesis with multiplexing indices. TCRdb called the 5' RACE reads again in MiXCR, with one record for every CDR3 protein. The table has 7,500 to 9,500 distinct CDR3 sequences, roughly 8% seen once. All unsorted peripheral T cells were captured because whole blood was used without fractionation. There are many counts of this clonotype. The antigen is unknown. The source material was blood, sampled before antiretroviral therapy. The source is an adult with HIV infection. The donor label of this sample is uncertain.

The CDR3 region is CASSGTTGTGVKETQYF. The CDR3 DNA sequence: TGTGCCAGCAGCGGGACCACCGGGACAGGGGTGAAGGAGACCCAGTACTTC. V and J are TRBV2 and TRBJ2-5; 10 positions match TRBD1. V lost 6 bases to trimming and J lost 5 bases; unmatched junction nucleotides: 15. The CDR3 is 17 amino acids. Germline-derived CDR1 and CDR2 are SNHLY and FYNNEI.